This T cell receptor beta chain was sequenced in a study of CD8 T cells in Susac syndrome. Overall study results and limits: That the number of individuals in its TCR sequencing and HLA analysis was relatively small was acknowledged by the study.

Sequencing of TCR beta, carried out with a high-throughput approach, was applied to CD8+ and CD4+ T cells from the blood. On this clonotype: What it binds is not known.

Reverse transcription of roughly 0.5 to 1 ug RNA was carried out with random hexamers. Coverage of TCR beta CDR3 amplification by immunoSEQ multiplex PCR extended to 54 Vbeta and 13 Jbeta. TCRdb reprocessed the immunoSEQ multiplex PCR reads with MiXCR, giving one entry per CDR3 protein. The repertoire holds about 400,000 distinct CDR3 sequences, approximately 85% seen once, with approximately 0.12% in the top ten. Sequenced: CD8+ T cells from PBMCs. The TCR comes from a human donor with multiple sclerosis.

CDR3 sequence: CASRLGGLGNQPQHF. The CDR3 region has the DNA TGTGCCAGCAGGTTGGGGGGGCTTGGCAATCAGCCCCAGCATTTT. The rearrangement joins TRBV28 to TRBJ1-5; tentative D call: TRBD1 (6 bases). Germline values: CDR1 MDHEN, CDR2 SYDVKM. Between the trimmed V and J ends, which lost 6 bases and 2 bases, there was a span of 14 bases. The CDR3 runs 15 residues.